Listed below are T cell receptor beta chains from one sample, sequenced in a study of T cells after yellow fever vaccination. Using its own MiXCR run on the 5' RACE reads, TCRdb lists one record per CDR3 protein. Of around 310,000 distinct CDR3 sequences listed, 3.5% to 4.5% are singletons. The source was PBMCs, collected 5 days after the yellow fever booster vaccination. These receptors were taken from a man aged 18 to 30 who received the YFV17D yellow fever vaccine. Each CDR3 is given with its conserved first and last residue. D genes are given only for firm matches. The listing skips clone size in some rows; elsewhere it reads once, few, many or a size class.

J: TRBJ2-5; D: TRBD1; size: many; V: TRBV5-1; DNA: TGCGCCAGCAGCCCCCGACAGGGCCTATCTACCGGGGAGACCCAGTACTTC; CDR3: CASSPRQGLSTGETQYF
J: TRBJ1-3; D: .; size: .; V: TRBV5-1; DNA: TGCGCCAGCAGCCACCCCCCTGGAAACACCATATATTTT; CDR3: CASSHPPGNTIYF
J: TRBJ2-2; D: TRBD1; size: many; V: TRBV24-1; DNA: TGTGCCACCAGTGATCAGGACAGGGGACGCGCGGAGGAGACCGGGGAGCTGTTTTTT; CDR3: CATSDQDRGRAEETGELFF
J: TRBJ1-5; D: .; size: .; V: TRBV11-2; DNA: TGTGCCAGCAGCTTGAGACGTGGTCAGCCCGAGCATTTT; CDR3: CASSLRRGQPEHF
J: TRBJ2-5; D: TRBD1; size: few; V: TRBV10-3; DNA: TGTGCCATCAGTGACCACTCAGGGGGCCAAGAGACCCAGTACTTC; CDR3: CAISDHSGGQETQYF
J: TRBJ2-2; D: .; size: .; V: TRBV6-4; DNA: TGTGCCAGCAGAGGCGGCTCAAACACCGGGGAGCTGTTTTTT; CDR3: CASRGGSNTGELFF
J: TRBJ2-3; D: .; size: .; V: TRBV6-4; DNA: TGTGCCAGCAGATTAGGGGGGAACACAGATACGCAGTATTTT; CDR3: CASRLGGNTDTQYF
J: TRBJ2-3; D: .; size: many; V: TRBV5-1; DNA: TGCGCCAGCAGGGGCAGGCCGGGAGTAGATACGCAGTATTTT; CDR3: CASRGRPGVDTQYF
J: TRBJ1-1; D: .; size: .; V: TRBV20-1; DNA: TGCAGTGCTAGAGATCGGAGAGCGGGCACTGAAGCTTTCTTT; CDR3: CSARDRRAGTEAFF
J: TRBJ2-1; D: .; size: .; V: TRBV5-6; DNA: TGTGCCAGCAGCCAAGGGGTGAATGAGCAGTTCTTC; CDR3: CASSQGVNEQFF
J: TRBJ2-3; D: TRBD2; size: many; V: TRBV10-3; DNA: TGTGCCATCGCAGGGACTAGCGGGGCCACAGATACGCAGTATTTT; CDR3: CAIAGTSGATDTQYF
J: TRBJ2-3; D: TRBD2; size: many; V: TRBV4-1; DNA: TGCGCCAGCAGCCGCACTAGCGAACCCACAGATACGCAGTATTTT; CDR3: CASSRTSEPTDTQYF
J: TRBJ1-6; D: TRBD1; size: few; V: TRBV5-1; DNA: TGCGCCAGCAGCCCGGAGGGGGCCCGAATATCAAGTTCACCCCTCCACTTT; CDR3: CASSPEGARISSSPLHF
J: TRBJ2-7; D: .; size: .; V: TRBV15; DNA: TGTGCCACCAGCAGACAAGGGGTGGCCTCCGTTTACGGGCAGTACTTC; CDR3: CATSRQGVASVYGQYF
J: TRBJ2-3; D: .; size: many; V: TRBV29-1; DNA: TGCAGCGTTGGACAGATTGATTCCACAGATACGCAGTATTTT; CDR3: CSVGQIDSTDTQYF
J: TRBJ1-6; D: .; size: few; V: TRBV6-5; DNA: TGTGCCAGCAGTTCTGTTCCTAATTCACCCCTCCACTTT; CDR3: CASSSVPNSPLHF
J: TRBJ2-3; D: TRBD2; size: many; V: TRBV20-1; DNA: TGCAGTGCTAGAGCCCCAGCGGGGAAGGGAGATACGCAGTATTTT; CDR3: CSARAPAGKGDTQYF
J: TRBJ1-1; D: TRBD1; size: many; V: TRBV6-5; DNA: TGTGCCAGCAGTTCGACAGGGGGGAGCACTGAAGCTTTCTTT; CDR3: CASSSTGGSTEAFF
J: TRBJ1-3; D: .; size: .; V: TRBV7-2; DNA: TGTGCCAGCAAGCCGGGGGGGACTGGAAACACCATATATTTT; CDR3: CASKPGGTGNTIYF
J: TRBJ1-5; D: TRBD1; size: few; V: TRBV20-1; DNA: TGCAGTGCTCTAATAGGGACAGGGAATCAGCCCCAGCATTTT; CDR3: CSALIGTGNQPQHF
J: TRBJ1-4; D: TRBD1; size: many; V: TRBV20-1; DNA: TGCAGTGCTAGGCCGGACAGGGGGGAAAAACTGTTTTTT; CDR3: CSARPDRGEKLFF
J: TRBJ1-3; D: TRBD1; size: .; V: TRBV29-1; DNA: TGCAGCGACACCGGACAGGCTGTCCCTGGAAACACCATATATTTT; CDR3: CSDTGQAVPGNTIYF
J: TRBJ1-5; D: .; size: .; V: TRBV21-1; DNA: TGTGCCAGCAGCCCCCGGACAGGGTGTCAGCCCCAGCATTTT; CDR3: CASSPRTGCQPQHF
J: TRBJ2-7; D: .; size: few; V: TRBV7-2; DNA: TGTGCCAGCAGCTTGGGGGGCAGGAAAGACGAGCAGTACTTC; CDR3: CASSLGGRKDEQYF
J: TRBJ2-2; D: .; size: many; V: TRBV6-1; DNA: TGTGCCAGCAGTGAAGATCGGCTCGGGGAGCTGTTTTTT; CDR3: CASSEDRLGELFF
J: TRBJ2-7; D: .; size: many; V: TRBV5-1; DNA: TGCGCCAGCAGCTTGGAGGGGACGGCCTACGAGCAGTACTTC; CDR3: CASSLEGTAYEQYF
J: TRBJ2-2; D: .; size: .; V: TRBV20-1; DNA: TGCAGTGCTAGATCCCCTCAAACCGGGGAGCTGTTTTTT; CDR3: CSARSPQTGELFF
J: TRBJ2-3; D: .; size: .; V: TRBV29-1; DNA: TGCGCAGGGGGCACAGATACGCAGTATTTT; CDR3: CAGGTDTQYF
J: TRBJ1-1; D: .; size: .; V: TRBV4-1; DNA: TGCGCCAGCAGCCAAGAGCCGAGAAGGGTCACTGAAGCTTTCTTT; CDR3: CASSQEPRRVTEAFF
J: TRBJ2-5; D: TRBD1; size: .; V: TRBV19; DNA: TGTGCCAGTAGTATTTCAGGGGGCGGAGAGACCCAGTACTTC; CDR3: CASSISGGGETQYF
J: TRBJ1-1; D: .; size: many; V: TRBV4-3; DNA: TGCGCCAGCAGACATAGTAGGATGGGCCCCTTTAACACTGAAGCTTTCTTT; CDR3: CASRHSRMGPFNTEAFF
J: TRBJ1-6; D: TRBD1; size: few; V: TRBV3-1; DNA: TGTGCCAGCAGCTCGGACAGGGGGCGAATGAATTCACCCCTCCACTTT; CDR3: CASSSDRGRMNSPLHF
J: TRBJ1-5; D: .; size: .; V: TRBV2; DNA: TGTGCCAGCCTCGGGGAATCGGGACAGCCCCAGCATTTT; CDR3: CASLGESGQPQHF
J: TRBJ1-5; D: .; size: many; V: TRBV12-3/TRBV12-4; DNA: TGTGCCAGCAGCACTCTTGGGGGGGGTTATCAGCCCCAGCATTTT; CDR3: CASSTLGGGYQPQHF
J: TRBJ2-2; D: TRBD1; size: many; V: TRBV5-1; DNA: TGCGCCAGCAGCAGGGACAGGCCCACCGGGGAGCTGTTTTTT; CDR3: CASSRDRPTGELFF
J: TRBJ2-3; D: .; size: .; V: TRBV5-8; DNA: TGTGCCAGCAGCTTGAGGCCGAGGCTGGGGAACACAGATACGCAGTATTTT; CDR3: CASSLRPRLGNTDTQYF
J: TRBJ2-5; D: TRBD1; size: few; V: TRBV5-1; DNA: TGCGCCAGCAGCCCGAGACAGGGTTCGGAGACCCAGTACTTC; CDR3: CASSPRQGSETQYF
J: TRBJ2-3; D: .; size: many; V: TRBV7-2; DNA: TGTGCCAGCAGCTTAGGGCAGGTCCACACAGATACGCAGTATTTT; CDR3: CASSLGQVHTDTQYF
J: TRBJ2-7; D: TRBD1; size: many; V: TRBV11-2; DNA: TGTGCCAGCAGCTCCGGACAGGGGGCGAACTACGAGCAGTACTTC; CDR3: CASSSGQGANYEQYF
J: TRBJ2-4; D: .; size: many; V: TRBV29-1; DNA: TGCAGCGTTGAAGTCCACCGGGACGGCAACCAGAACATTCAGTACTTC; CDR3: CSVEVHRDGNQNIQYF